Described below is a single TCR beta chain sequence and its context. This clonotype was observed a handful of times. What this receptor recognizes is not known. Qualities for individual bases were not recorded, and no much larger clone is one base off. The data belong to a study of CD8 T cells in ankylosing spondylitis (dated by TCRdb to the late 2010s). Regarding the study in general: T cell receptor beta repertoires were profiled in healthy donors and ankylosing spondylitis patients so that disease-linked TCR variants could be found. The full study cohort comprised 25 or so ankylosing spondylitis patients and 85 to 120 healthy donors. Samples of peripheral blood were taken, and for ankylosing spondylitis patients, synovial fluid was collected as well. Results the study describes overall, beyond this receptor: The disease-linked clones showed a CD8+ phenotype and occurred at relatively low frequencies in peripheral blood. Blood from ankylosing spondylitis patients appeared to be characterized by a TCR beta motif composed of roughly eight highly homologous amino acid variants. Some motif variants had previously been reported in the synovial fluid and blood of reactive arthritis patients, which suggests shared mechanisms of disease initiation. The disease-linked clones were reported to be significantly enriched in matched synovial fluid samples from ankylosing spondylitis patients.

The sequencer was an Illumina HiSeq 2500. Quantitative 5'-RACE with molecular barcodes was used to prepare TCR beta libraries. The source study handled its data this way. A new computational method, built on a probabilistic model of VDJ rearrangement, was used to identify disease-linked TCR variants. TCRdb took the public reads, trimmed them with fastp at Q25, ran MiXCR for clone calling and kept in-frame beta chains. Rows are unified per CDR3 protein, each entry keeping the most common DNA and genes. The V and J calls follow TCRdb's processing rather than the paper's. The sample includes hundreds of thousands of distinct CDR3 sequences, with 20% to 25% observed a single time. The ten biggest clones cover about an eighth of the sample. The CDR3 goes from the cysteine to the phenylalanine over 16 residues. Just the 48-base CDR3 DNA is kept, in frame starting at base 1. V is cut by 2 bases and J by 4 bases, and the space between the germline ends is 15 bases. Sequences SNHLY (CDR1) and FYNNEI (CDR2) are obtained from the germline V gene.

The specimen sequenced was blood, either unsorted or a sorted T cell fraction (not recorded which). This sequence uses TRBV2 and TRBJ1-5, with TRBD1 perhaps the D gene, on 5 matching bases. This receptor was obtained from a male donor with ankylosing spondylitis or in good health (not recorded which). The CDR3 is CASSERGSGGNQPQHF. The nucleotides read TGTGCCAGCAGTGAACGGGGCTCGGGTGGGAATCAGCCCCAGCATTTT.